This entry lists 31 T cell receptor beta chains sequenced from one sample in a study of CD8+ T cells in alopecia areata. RNA extraction and reverse transcription yielded cDNA as sequencing template. TCRdb's table, derived via immunoSEQ multiplex PCR, lists solely in-frame clones and lacks some. The sample records approximately 180,000 clones, about 63% being singletons. The sequenced sample was CD4+ T cells sorted from blood, obtained at week 0. Source of these receptors: a human donor with alopecia areata.

This chain links TRBV15 with TRBJ2-7; D remains ambiguous. Germline V gives CDR1 LNHNV, CDR2 YYDKDF (reference sequence). This CDR3 region has 14 residues. Trimming stripped 0 bases from V and 6 bases from J, with 12 bases between. The CDR3 region is CATSREPTTAEQYF. The CDR3 DNA reads as TGTGCCACCAGCAGAGAGCCTACGACCGCCGAGCAGTACTTC.

This sequence joins TRBV6-6 and TRBJ2-2; a weak D match, TRBD2 (5 bases). V lost 6 bases and J 6 bases, leaving 8 bases between the germline ends. This CDR3 has 12 amino acids. Germline V gives CDR1 MNHNY, CDR2 SVGAGI (reference sequence). The DNA of the CDR3 is TGTGCCAGCAGAGACGGGGCCGGGGAGCTGTTTTTT. Protein sequence: CASRDGAGELFF.

The chain combines TRBV15 with TRBJ2-5; 8 nucleotides agree with TRBD1. CDR3 length: 16 amino acids. V was pared by 5 bases and J by 1 base, with 9 bases of the junction left unmatched. CDR1 and CDR2 (germline): LNHNV, YYDKDF (reference sequence). This CDR3 reads CATSVGTGTGQETQYF. The CDR3 region has the DNA TGTGCCACCAGCGTAGGTACCGGGACAGGCCAAGAGACCCAGTACTTC.

The chain links TRBV5-1 to TRBJ2-4, with D perhaps given as TRBD1 or TRBD2 (5 bases each). V gave up 4 bases and J gave up 0 bases, with 17 bases separating them. The CDR3 extends over 17 amino acids. Germline V gene lookup returns CDR1 SGHRS and CDR2 YFSETQ. CDR3 DNA: TGCGCCAGCAGCGGTCAGGGACGGACGATAGCCAAAAACATTCAGTACTTC. Residues: CASSGQGRTIAKNIQYF.

The V gene is TRBV6-5, the J gene TRBJ2-5; TRBD1 matches at 7 bases. V dropped 7 bases and J dropped 4; count of bases not matched to a gene: 6. Germline assignment: CDR1 MNHEY and CDR2 SVGAGI. CDR3 length: 13 amino acids. CDR3 amino acids: CASTSTGRETQYF. The CDR3 DNA reads TGTGCCAGCACCTCGACAGGGAGAGAGACCCAGTACTTC.

The chain joins TRBV15 to TRBJ2-4; 13 nucleotides match TRBD2. CDR1 and CDR2 from the germline V gene are LNHNV and YYDKDF (reference sequence). Losses at the gene ends were 4 bases for V and 0 bases for J; bases not matched to a gene: 9. This CDR3 has 19 amino acids. The CDR3 coding sequence is TGTGCCACCAGCATAAGACTAGCGGGGGGCCTTCTAGCCAAAAACATTCAGTACTTC. It specifies CATSIRLAGGLLAKNIQYF.

This sequence joins TRBV2 and TRBJ1-3; D uncertain. The germline gives CDR1 SNHLY, CDR2 FYNNEI. This CDR3 has 14 amino acids. The V end was cut by 1 base, the J end by 0 bases, with 4 bases between. DNA of the CDR3: TGTGCCAGCAGTGAAGGCTTCTCTGGAAACACCATATATTTT. It specifies CASSEGFSGNTIYF.

This rearrangement joins TRBV6-5 to TRBJ2-3, with D perhaps given as TRBD1 or TRBD2 (5 bases each). The germline gives CDR1 MNHEY, CDR2 SVGAGI. Trimming pared 2 bases from V and 7 bases from J, leaving 16 bases between. CDR3 length: 15 amino acids. In nucleotides, the CDR3 is TGTGCCAGCAGTTACCGGGGCCCGACATTGTATACGCAGTATTTT. Its translation: CASSYRGPTLYTQYF.

V and J are TRBV30 and TRBJ1-1; TRBD1 is a possible D gene (5 bases). Germline V gene data show CDR1 as GTSNPN and CDR2 as SVGIG (reference sequence). The V end lost 8 bases, the J end lost 0 bases, and 16 bases lay between the germline ends. The CDR3 covers 14 residues. The CDR3 reads CARKPRDVNTEAFF. The DNA for the CDR3 is TGTGCCCGCAAACCCAGGGACGTGAACACTGAAGCTTTCTTT.

This clone showed up just a few times. The chain joins TRBV18 to TRBJ2-5, with a possible D match to TRBD1 (5 bases). V lost 3 bases and J 5 bases, leaving 13 bases between the germline ends. This CDR3 spans 14 amino acids. The germline CDR1 and CDR2 sequences are KGHSH and LQKENI. In DNA form, the CDR3 reads TGTGCCAGCTCACCGAAGACAGTTGGGGAGACCCAGTACTTC. It codes for CASSPKTVGETQYF.

The sample holds many counts of this clone. The genes are TRBV19 and TRBJ1-6; 8 nucleotides align to TRBD1. The V and J ends lost 8 bases and 0 bases, in that order; junction bases with no gene match: 12. CDR1 and CDR2 (germline): LNHDA, SQIVND (reference sequence). The CDR3 covers 18 residues. CDR3: CASSPGTGRSSYNSPLHF. CDR3 in DNA: TGTGCCAGTTCCCCCGGGACAGGCAGGAGCTCCTATAATTCACCCCTCCACTTT. Full variable domain (remainder filled in from reference TRBV19 and TRBJ1-6): DGGITQSPKYLFRKEGQNVTLSCEQNLNHDAMYWYRQDPGQGLRLIYYSQIVNDFQKGDIAEGYSVSREKKESFPLTVTSAQKNPTAFYLCASSPGTGRSSYNSPLHFGNGTRLTVT.

Written as DNA, the CDR3 is TGTGCCAGCAGGGCCCGGACAGGGGGGACCTACGAGCAGTACTTC. Its protein product is CASRARTGGTYEQYF. This rearrangement joins TRBV6-5 to TRBJ2-7; 10 bases align to TRBD1. The CDR3 runs 15 residues. Germline-derived CDR1 and CDR2 are MNHEY and SVGAGI. The V gene end was trimmed by 6 bases and the J gene end by 2 bases; junction bases not matched to a gene: 7.

Note on this clone: Relative to the germline gene, one junction end is altered; a read error may explain this. This sequence joins TRBV5-1 and TRBJ2-3; 10 bases are a match to TRBD2. Germline-derived CDR1 and CDR2 are SGHRS and YFSETQ. This CDR3 is 15 amino acids long. In DNA form, the CDR3 reads TGCGCCAGCAGCATAGCGGGGGGAACCACAGATACGCGGTATTTT. Protein sequence: CASSIAGGTTDTRYF.

The chain recombines TRBV29-1 with TRBJ2-3; D gene uncertain. The V gene lost 5 bases and the J gene lost 1 base, with 13 bases spanning the gap. This CDR3 is built from 14 residues. From germline, CDR1 is SQVTM and CDR2 ANQGSEA. The CDR3 region is CSVLDQRRTDTQYF. Written as DNA, the CDR3 is TGCAGCGTTCTAGACCAGCGCCGCACAGATACGCAGTATTTT.

This chain joins TRBV5-1 and TRBJ2-7; 8 nucleotides line up with TRBD2. Germline CDR1 SGHRS, CDR2 YFSETQ. The ends lost 0 bases at V and 2 bases at J; junction bases unmatched: 7. The CDR3 totals 16 residues. Here the CDR3 reads CASSLGGGGPPYEQYF. The CDR3 DNA reads TGCGCCAGCAGCTTGGGTGGCGGGGGGCCACCCTACGAGCAGTACTTC.

V usage is TRBV29-1 and J usage is TRBJ1-1; D call uncertain. The CDR3 sequence is 12 residues long. V was shortened by 3 bases and J by 1 base, with 6 bases between the two germline ends. In germline, CDR1 is SQVTM, CDR2 ANQGSEA. The CDR3 nucleotides read TGCAGCGTTGATCGGCGGAACACTGAAGCTTTCTTT. It codes for CSVDRRNTEAFF.

This chain connects TRBV5-1 to TRBJ2-5, with D possibly TRBD1 on 6 matching bases. Per the germline V gene, CDR1 is SGHRS and CDR2 is YFSETQ. Deletions cut 0 bases from V and 5 bases from J, with 8 bases between. The CDR3 is 13 amino acids. The CDR3 DNA follows: TGCGCCAGCAGCTTGGACAGGGTGGAGACCCAGTACTTC. Translation: CASSLDRVETQYF.

This sequence joins TRBV2 and TRBJ1-6; 7 nucleotides match TRBD1. V was pared by 4 bases and J by 6 bases, with 3 bases of the junction left unmatched. CDR1 is SNHLY and CDR2 is FYNNEI in the germline V gene. This CDR3 has 14 residues. The CDR3 coding sequence is TGTGCCAGCAGTGGGACAGGCTTTAATTCACCCCTCCACTTT. Amino acid sequence: CASSGTGFNSPLHF.

The chain links TRBV6-1 to TRBJ2-4, with D possibly being TRBD1 (6 bases). V shed 5 bases and J shed 8 bases, with 16 bases lying between them. This CDR3 contains 14 residues. The germline gives CDR1 MNHNS, CDR2 SASEGT. The CDR3 spells CASSLTSRGDIQYF. In DNA, the CDR3 is TGTGCCAGCAGTCTTACTTCCAGGGGTGACATTCAGTACTTC.

V gene TRBV7-9 combines with J gene TRBJ2-6; no clear D. In germline, CDR1 is SEHNR, CDR2 FQNEAQ (reference sequence). V shed 5 bases and J shed 8 bases, with 10 bases lying between them. The CDR3 runs to 13 residues. For the CDR3, the DNA is TGTGCCAGCAGCCCAAGGAGCCCCAACGTCCTGACTTTC. Protein: CASSPRSPNVLTF.

V gene TRBV7-8 combines with J gene TRBJ2-2, with 14 bases aligning to TRBD2. The germline gives CDR1 SGHVS, CDR2 FQNEAQ. CDR3 size: 17 residues. The V and J ends lost 5 bases and 6 bases, in that order; junction bases with no gene match: 8. CDR3: CASSTGTSGGFPGELFF. The DNA of the CDR3 is TGTGCCAGCAGCACGGGGACTAGCGGGGGCTTTCCCGGGGAGCTGTTTTTT.

The chain has TRBV27 and TRBJ1-5; D remains ambiguous. This CDR3 is built from 13 residues. V was pared by 0 bases and J by 6 bases, with 6 bases between. Germline CDR1 reads MNHEY; CDR2 reads SMNVEV (reference sequence). The DNA for the CDR3 is TGTGCCAGCAGTTTATCCGGGCCTCAGCCCCAGCATTTT. This translates into CASSLSGPQPQHF.

There are a few counts of this clone. The gene calls are TRBV6-5 and TRBJ2-7, with TRBD1 matching 9 bases. The CDR3 runs 15 residues. Trimming took 6 bases from V and 3 from J; bases not matched to a gene: 9. Germline CDR1 MNHEY, CDR2 SVGAGI. CDR3 sequence (DNA): TGTGCCAGCAGGCGAGCGGGACAGGGCATCTACGAGCAGTACTTC. Encoded protein: CASRRAGQGIYEQYF.

The rearrangement uses TRBV19 and TRBJ1-5; 8 nucleotides line up with TRBD1. The CDR3 is 17 residues long. Germline CDR1 reads LNHDA; CDR2 reads SQIVND (reference sequence). V gave up 4 bases and J gave up 5 bases; unmatched junction bases: 13. The CDR3 spells CASSRTPGQAIDQPQHF. The CDR3 region has the DNA TGTGCCAGTAGTAGGACCCCGGGACAGGCGATCGATCAGCCCCAGCATTTT.

As to this clone: The same CDR3 can be traced to other DNA sequences in this sample. CDR3 residues: CAWSPAGGGYEQYF. The CDR3 nucleotides are TGTGCCTGGAGTCCGGCGGGGGGTGGTTACGAGCAGTACTTC. The gene calls are TRBV30 and TRBJ2-7, with 8 nucleotides matching TRBD2. The CDR3 covers 14 residues. Germline V lookup: CDR1 GTSNPN, CDR2 SVGIG (reference sequence). With 2 bases clipped from V and 4 bases from J, the junction kept 7 bases outside the gene matches. The complete variable domain, with remaining parts taken from reference TRBV30 and TRBJ2-7, reads SQTIHQWPATLVQPVGSPLSLECTVEGTSNPNLYWYRQAAGRGLQLLFYSVGIGQISSEVPQNLSASRPQDRQFILSSKKLLLSDSGFYLCAWSPAGGGYEQYFGPGTRLTVT.

The chain joins TRBV7-2 to TRBJ1-2; the D is unclear. In germline, CDR1 is SGHTA, CDR2 FQGNSA. The CDR3 extends over 15 amino acids. The germline V and J ends were trimmed by 4 bases and 4 bases, with 16 bases remaining between them. The CDR3 spells CASSSSRGGFYGYTF. CDR3 coding DNA: TGTGCCAGCAGCTCATCTCGGGGAGGGTTCTATGGCTACACCTTC.

This rearrangement joins TRBV4-1 to TRBJ1-1, with 7 bases identical to TRBD1. In germline, CDR1 is MGHRA, CDR2 YSYEKL. J was trimmed by 0 bases and V by 3 bases; bases with no gene match: 4. The CDR3 extends over 15 amino acids. CDR3 bases: TGCGCCAGCAGCCACCCGGGACAGTTGAACACTGAAGCTTTCTTT. It codes for CASSHPGQLNTEAFF.

This chain connects TRBV5-1 to TRBJ2-5; the match to TRBD2 covers 7 bases. Trimming took 5 bases from V and 4 from J; bases not matched to a gene: 17. There are 17 residues in the CDR3. Germline CDR1 reads SGHRS; CDR2 reads YFSETQ. CDR3 protein: CASRTEFGGGGTETQYF. CDR3 coding DNA: TGCGCCAGCAGAACCGAATTCGGAGGCGGGGGAACAGAGACCCAGTACTTC.

This rearrangement joins TRBV29-1 to TRBJ2-3; D remains ambiguous. V was clipped by 3 bases and J by 5 bases, with 9 bases between them. Germline lookup yields CDR1 SQVTM and CDR2 ANQGSEA. The CDR3 has 12 residues. The CDR3 is CSVDGRGDTQYF. The CDR3 nucleotides are TGCAGCGTTGATGGCCGTGGAGATACGCAGTATTTT.

V is TRBV5-6 and J is TRBJ2-1; D may be TRBD1 (5 bases). CDR1 is SGHDT and CDR2 is YYEEEE in the germline V gene. The CDR3 sequence is 13 residues long. V gave up 4 bases and J gave up 4 bases, with 9 bases separating them. The CDR3 reads CASSPTVYNEQFF. Here the CDR3 DNA reads TGTGCCAGCAGCCCGACAGTGTACAATGAGCAGTTCTTC.

The V gene is TRBV6-5, the J gene TRBJ1-1; D gene uncertain. Trimming cost V 6 bases and J 1 base, with 12 bases left between them. This CDR3 is built from 14 residues. Germline values: CDR1 MNHEY, CDR2 SVGAGI. CDR3 nucleotides: TGTGCCAGCAGGGAAGGAGGTGGGAACACTGAAGCTTTCTTT. Translating it yields CASREGGGNTEAFF.